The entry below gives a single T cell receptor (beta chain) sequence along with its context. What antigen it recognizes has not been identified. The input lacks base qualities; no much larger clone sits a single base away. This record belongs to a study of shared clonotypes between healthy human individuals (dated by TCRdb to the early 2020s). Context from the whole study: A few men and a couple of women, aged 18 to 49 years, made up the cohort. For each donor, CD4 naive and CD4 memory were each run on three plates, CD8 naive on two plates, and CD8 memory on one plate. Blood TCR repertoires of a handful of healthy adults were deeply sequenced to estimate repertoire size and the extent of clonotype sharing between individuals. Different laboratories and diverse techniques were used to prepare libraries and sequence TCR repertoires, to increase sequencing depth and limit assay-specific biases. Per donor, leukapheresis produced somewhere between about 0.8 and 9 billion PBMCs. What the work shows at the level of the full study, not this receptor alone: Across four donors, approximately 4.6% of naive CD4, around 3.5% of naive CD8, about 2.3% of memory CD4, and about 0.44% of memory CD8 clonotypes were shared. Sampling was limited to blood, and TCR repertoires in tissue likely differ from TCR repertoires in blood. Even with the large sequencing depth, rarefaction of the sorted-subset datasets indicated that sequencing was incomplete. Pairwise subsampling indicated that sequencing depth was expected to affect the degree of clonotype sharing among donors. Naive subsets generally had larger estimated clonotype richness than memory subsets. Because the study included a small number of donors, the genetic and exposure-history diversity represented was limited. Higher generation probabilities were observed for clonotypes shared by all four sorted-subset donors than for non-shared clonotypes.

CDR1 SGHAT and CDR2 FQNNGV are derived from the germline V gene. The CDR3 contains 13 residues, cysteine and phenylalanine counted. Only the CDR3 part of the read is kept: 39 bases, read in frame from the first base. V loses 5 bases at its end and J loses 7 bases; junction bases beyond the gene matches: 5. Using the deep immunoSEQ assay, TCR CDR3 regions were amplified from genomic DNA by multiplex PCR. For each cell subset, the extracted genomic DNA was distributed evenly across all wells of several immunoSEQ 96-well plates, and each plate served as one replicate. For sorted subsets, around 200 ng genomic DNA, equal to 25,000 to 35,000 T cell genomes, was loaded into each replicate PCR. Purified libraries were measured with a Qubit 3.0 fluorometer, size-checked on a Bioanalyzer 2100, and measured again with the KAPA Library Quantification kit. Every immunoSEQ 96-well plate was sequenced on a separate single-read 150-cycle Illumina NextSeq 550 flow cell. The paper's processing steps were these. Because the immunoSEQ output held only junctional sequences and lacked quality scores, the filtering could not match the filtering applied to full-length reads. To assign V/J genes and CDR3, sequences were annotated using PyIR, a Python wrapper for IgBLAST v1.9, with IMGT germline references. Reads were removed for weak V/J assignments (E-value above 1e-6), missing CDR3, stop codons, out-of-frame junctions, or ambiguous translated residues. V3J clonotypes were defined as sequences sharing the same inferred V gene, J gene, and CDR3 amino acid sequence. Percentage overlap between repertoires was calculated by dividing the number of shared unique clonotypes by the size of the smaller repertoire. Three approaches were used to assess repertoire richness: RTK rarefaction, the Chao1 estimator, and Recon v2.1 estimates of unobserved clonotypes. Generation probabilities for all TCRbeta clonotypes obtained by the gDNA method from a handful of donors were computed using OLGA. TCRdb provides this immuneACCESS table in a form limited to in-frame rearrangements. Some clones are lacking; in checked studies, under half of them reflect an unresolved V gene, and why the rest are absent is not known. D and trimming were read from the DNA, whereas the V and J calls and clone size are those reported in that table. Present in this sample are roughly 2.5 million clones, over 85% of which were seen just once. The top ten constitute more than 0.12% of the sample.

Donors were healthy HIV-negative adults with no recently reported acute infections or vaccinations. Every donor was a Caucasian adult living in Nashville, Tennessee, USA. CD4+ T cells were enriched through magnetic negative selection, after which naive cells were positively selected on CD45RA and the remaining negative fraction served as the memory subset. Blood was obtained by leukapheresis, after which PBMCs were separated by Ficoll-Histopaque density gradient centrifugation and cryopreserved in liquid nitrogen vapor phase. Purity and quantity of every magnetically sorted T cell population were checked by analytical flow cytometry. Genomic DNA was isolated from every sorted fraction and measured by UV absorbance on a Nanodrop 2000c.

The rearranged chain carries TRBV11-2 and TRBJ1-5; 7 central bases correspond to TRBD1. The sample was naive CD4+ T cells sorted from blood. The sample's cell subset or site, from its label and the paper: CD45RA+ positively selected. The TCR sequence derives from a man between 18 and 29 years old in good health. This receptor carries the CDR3 CASSTPQGQPQHF. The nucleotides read TGTGCCAGCAGCACGCCACAGGGGCAGCCCCAGCATTTT. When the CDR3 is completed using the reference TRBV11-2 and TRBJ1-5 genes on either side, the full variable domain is EAGVAQSPRYKIIEKRQSVAFWCNPISGHATLYWYQQILGQGPKLLIQFQNNGVVDDSQLPKDRFSAERLKGVDSTLKIQPAKLEDSAVYLCASSTPQGQPQHFGDGTRLSIL.